Listed here are 10 T cell receptor beta chains from one sample, sequenced in a study of radiation and T cells in renal cell carcinoma (dated by TCRdb to about 2020). Receptors were amplified or captured by the immunoSEQ multiplex PCR assay. In TCRdb, the immuneACCESS table is reduced to in-frame sequences with V and J assigned. These tables do not hold every clone; where another copy was compared, an unresolved V gene accounts for under half, and the others remain unexplained. The sample includes just over 95,000 clones, with 65% to 90% observed a single time. The ten top clones hold 6% to 9% of the sample. What the time point label conveys for this sample: blood 4 weeks post-SBRT, at nephrectomy. The sample's treatment or condition label is to be understood as: 15 Gy SBRT to primary tumor, nephrectomy 4 weeks later. Sequenced material: blood, taken from a patient whose treatment included radiotherapy and nephrectomy. These receptors came from a man aged 60 to 69 with renal cell carcinoma.

The rearrangement joins TRBV6-1 to TRBJ1-1; a possible D gene is TRBD1 (6 bases). The V and J ends lost 6 bases and 10 bases respectively, with 12 bases between them. Germline CDR1 and CDR2: MNHNS and SASEGT. The CDR3 spans 11 residues. CDR3 nucleotides: TGTGCCAGCAGGACAGGCCGGTTAGCTTTCTTT. Protein product: CASRTGRLAFF.

The chain has TRBV7-9 and TRBJ2-2; 8 bases agree with TRBD2. The germline V gene has CDR1 SEHNR and CDR2 FQNEAQ (reference sequence). CDR3 size: 17 residues. With V trimmed by 5 bases and J by 5 bases, 13 bases remained unmatched. The CDR3 is CASSPYNGGGRTGELFF. The DNA for the CDR3 is TGTGCCAGCAGCCCATATAACGGGGGCGGGAGGACCGGGGAGCTGTTTTTT.

The V and J genes are TRBV4-2 and TRBJ1-3; unclear D gene. The CDR3 sequence is 17 residues long. CDR1 LGHNA and CDR2 YNFKEQ come from the germline V gene. V was shortened by 0 bases and J by 0 bases, with 12 bases between the two germline ends. CDR3 region: CASSQDPGTGSGNTIYF. In DNA form, the CDR3 reads TGTGCCAGCAGCCAAGATCCAGGCACTGGCTCTGGAAACACCATATATTTT.

Only a few counts were recorded for this clone. The J gene is TRBJ2-7, the V gene TRBV27, with 9 positions matching TRBD2. The CDR3 totals 14 residues. Germline-derived CDR1 and CDR2 are MNHEY and SMNVEV (reference sequence). Germline trimming cut 3 bases from V and 5 bases from J; bases unmatched to any gene: 5. The CDR3 spells CASSFLAGGNEQYF. CDR3 DNA: TGTGCCAGCAGTTTCCTTGCGGGAGGGAACGAGCAGTACTTC.

In this sample, this clone turned up many times. The rearrangement joins TRBV2 to TRBJ2-7; maybe TRBD2 (6 bases). Germline V gives CDR1 SNHLY, CDR2 FYNNEI. Between the trimmed V and J ends, which lost 6 bases and 2 bases, there was a span of 17 bases. CDR3 length: 15 amino acids. In DNA form, the CDR3 reads TGTGCCAGCAGGGACGGACGGGGGTCAACCTACGAGCAGTACTTC. Translation gives CASRDGRGSTYEQYF.

The chain joins TRBV9 to TRBJ1-2; D is ambiguous. V gave up 4 bases and J gave up 0 bases, with 19 bases separating them. CDR1 and CDR2 (germline): SGDLS, YYNGEE. The CDR3 consists of 17 residues. CDR3 nucleotides: TGTGCCAGCAGCCTAAGTGAACGACGGAGCTCTAACTATGGCTACACCTTC. Encoded protein: CASSLSERRSSNYGYTF.

V usage is TRBV15 and J usage is TRBJ2-1, with TRBD2 matching over 7 bases. V gave up 1 base and J gave up 8 bases; unmatched junction bases: 14. Germline CDR1 and CDR2: LNHNV and YYDKDF (reference sequence). This CDR3 is built from 17 residues. Written as DNA, the CDR3 is TGTGCCACCAGCAGAGGCCGATCTAGCGGCAGGAGGGATGAGCAGTTCTTC. This gives the protein CATSRGRSSGRRDEQFF.

The gene calls are TRBV9 and TRBJ2-7; D possibly matches TRBD1 or TRBD2 (5 bases each). From germline, CDR1 is SGDLS and CDR2 YYNGEE. The germline V and J ends were trimmed by 0 bases and 5 bases, with 12 bases remaining between them. This CDR3 has 14 amino acids. The CDR3 DNA reads as TGTGCCAGCAGCGTAGACGGGACCGGGGACGAGCAGTACTTC. Translating gives CASSVDGTGDEQYF.

The gene calls are TRBV30 and TRBJ1-2, with D uncertain. V was pared by 8 bases and J by 7 bases, with 17 bases between. Germline-derived CDR1 and CDR2 are GTSNPN and SVGIG (reference sequence). CDR3 length: 12 amino acids. CDR3 sequence: CAAPGDWSGYTF. The CDR3 DNA reads as TGTGCCGCGCCCGGGGATTGGAGTGGCTACACCTTC. Drawing the rest from reference TRBV30 and TRBJ1-2, the complete variable domain is SQTIHQWPATLVQPVGSPLSLECTVEGTSNPNLYWYRQAAGRGLQLLFYSVGIGQISSEVPQNLSASRPQDRQFILSSKKLLLSDSGFYLCAAPGDWSGYTFGSGTRLTVV.

The gene calls are TRBV10-1 and TRBJ2-7; 9 bases map to TRBD2. V dropped 4 bases and J dropped 4; count of bases not matched to a gene: 14. This CDR3 has 17 amino acids. Germline V gene data show CDR1 as WNHNN and CDR2 as SYGVQD (reference sequence). The CDR3 sequence: CASSGVLAGTSRYEQYF. The CDR3 region has the DNA TGCGCCAGCAGTGGGGTTCTAGCGGGGACTAGCAGGTACGAGCAGTACTTC.